The source of this T cell receptor (beta chain) is a study of cytomegalovirus exposure and HLA in healthy donors. Germline V CDR1 and CDR2: SEHNR, FQNEAQ (reference sequence). The length of the CDR3 is 12 residues. PCR employed 60 Vbeta and 13 Jbeta primers. The data were produced by immunoSEQ multiplex PCR, yet TCRdb's version contains in-frame clones alone and is incomplete. The repertoire holds 200,000 to 250,000 clones, roughly 75% seen once, with roughly 1.9% in the top ten. General observations from the study: Later on, an analysis showed TCR association rates differing by HLA locus, with DRB1 the most and HLA-C the fewest. In a later analysis, V- and J-gene trimming of beta chains associated with a DCLRE1C missense variant, replicated independently. Available immune exposure information was restricted to CMV serostatus only. Most subjects had HLA-A and HLA-B alleles reportedly predicted accurately by TCR beta sequences.

This clone was observed a few times. Its matching antigen is unknown. The chain joins TRBV7-9 to TRBJ2-5, with no clear D. The J call may be wrong; the DNA end is better matched by TRBJ2-7. The origin of this receptor is a woman under 40 in good health and CMV-seronegative. Input material: PBMCs. CDR3 bases: TGTGCCAGCAGCTTAGGCCGCTACGAGCAGTACTTC. The encoded protein is CASSLGRYEQYF.